The present T cell receptor beta chain was sequenced within a study of T cells in Graves' hyperthyroidism and ophthalmopathy. It was RNA transcripts that yielded the amplified TCR beta CDR3 regions. With the HTBI primer set, the TCR CDR3 went through a first round of RT-PCR. TCRdb re-analysed the multiplex PCR reads in MiXCR, keeping a single row per CDR3 protein. The repertoire holds hundreds of thousands of distinct CDR3 sequences, with roughly 14% as singletons. The CDR3 runs to 15 residues. V shed 5 bases and J 4 bases; nucleotides not matched to a gene: 9. Patients affected by ophthalmopathy presented a Clinical Activity Score of at least 3, a NOSPECS grade of at least 4, and disease duration below 3 months. Based on clinical symptoms, serum thyroxine and TRAb, thyroid ultrasound and orbital computed tomography, diagnoses were reached. This clonotype was recorded many times. Its antigen is not known.

Study results and limitations: The majority of expanded thyroid clonotypes above 0.001 also appeared in blood.

This TCR derives from a man aged 18 to 30 with Graves' ophthalmopathy. Sequenced: blood. The chain is built from TRBV12-3 or TRBV12-4 and TRBJ1-2; 8 nucleotides agree with TRBD1. This CDR3 reads CASSPGQASVYGYTF. DNA of the CDR3: TGTGCCAGCAGTCCGGGACAGGCATCGGTCTATGGCTACACCTTC.